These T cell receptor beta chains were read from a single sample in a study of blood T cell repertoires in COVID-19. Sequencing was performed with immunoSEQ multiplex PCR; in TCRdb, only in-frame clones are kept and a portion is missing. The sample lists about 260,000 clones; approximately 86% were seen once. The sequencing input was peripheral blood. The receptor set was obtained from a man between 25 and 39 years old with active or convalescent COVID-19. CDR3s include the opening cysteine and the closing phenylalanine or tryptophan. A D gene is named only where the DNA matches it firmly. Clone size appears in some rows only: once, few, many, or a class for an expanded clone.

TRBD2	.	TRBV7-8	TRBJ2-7	TGTGCCAGCAGCTTAGGAGCGGGGCTCATGGGCGAGCAGTACTTC	CASSLGAGLMGEQYF
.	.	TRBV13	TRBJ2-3	TGTGCCAGCAGCTCTCGGACAGTAGGGGCGTCCACAGATACGCAGTATTTT	CASSSRTVGASTDTQYF
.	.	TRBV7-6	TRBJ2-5	TGTGCCAGCAGCTTAAAGGGGGGGCGCCAAGAGACCCAGTACTTC	CASSLKGGRQETQYF
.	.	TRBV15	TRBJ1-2	TGTGCCACCAGCAGAGATTTGAGTACGGAGGGCACCTATGGCTACACCTTC	CATSRDLSTEGTYGYTF
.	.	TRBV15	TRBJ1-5	TGTGCCACCAGCAGAGATTCGGGTCAGCCCCAGCATTTT	CATSRDSGQPQHF
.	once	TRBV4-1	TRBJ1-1	TGCGCCAGCAGCCATGGGGACTCAACGCGCACTGAAGCTTTCTTT	CASSHGDSTRTEAFF
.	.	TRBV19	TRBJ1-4	TGTGCCAGTAGTGGAACAGCAACTAATGAAAAACTGTTTTTT	CASSGTATNEKLFF
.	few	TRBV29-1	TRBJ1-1	TGCAGCGCCGACACTGAAGCTTTCTTT	CSADTEAFF
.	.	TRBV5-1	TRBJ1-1	TGCGCCAGCAGCTTGGGGAGGGGAGGTTGGAACACTGAAGCTTTCTTT	CASSLGRGGWNTEAFF
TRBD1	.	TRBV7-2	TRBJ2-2	TGTGCCAGCAGCTTTTCACAGGGGTATTCTACCGGGGAGCTGTTTTTT	CASSFSQGYSTGELFF
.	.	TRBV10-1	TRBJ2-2	TGCGCCAGCAGTGAGACAGGGCGTGGCACCGGGGAGCTGTTTTTT	CASSETGRGTGELFF
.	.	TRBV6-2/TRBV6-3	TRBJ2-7	TGTGCCAGCAGTTACCTCCGGGCAGACAGCTCCTACGAGCAGTACTTC	CASSYLRADSSYEQYF
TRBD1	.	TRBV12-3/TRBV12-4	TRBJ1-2	TGTGCCAGCAGCCGGGACAGGGTATTTGGCTACACCTTC	CASSRDRVFGYTF
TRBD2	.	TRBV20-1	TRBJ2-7	TGCAGTGCTAGTTTACCTAGCGGGGTGTGGGAGCAGTACTTC	CSASLPSGVWEQYF
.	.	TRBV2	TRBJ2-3	TGTGCCAGCAGTGGCGAACAGGCCCGCACAGATACGCAGTATTTT	CASSGEQARTDTQYF
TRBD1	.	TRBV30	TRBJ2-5	TGTGCCCAGACAGGGGTTAGCCAAGAGACCCAGTACTTC	CAQTGVSQETQYF
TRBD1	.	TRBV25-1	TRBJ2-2	TGTGCCAGCGGGACAGACACCGGGGAGCTGTTTTTT	CASGTDTGELFF
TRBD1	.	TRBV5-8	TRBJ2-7	TGTGCCAGCAGCTTCATTACAGGGGTGGGCGAGCAGTACTTC	CASSFITGVGEQYF
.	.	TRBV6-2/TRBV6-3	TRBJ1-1	TGTGCCAGCAGTCGAACCCCCAGGCCGGAAGCTTTCTTT	CASSRTPRPEAFF
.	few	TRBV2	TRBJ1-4	TGTGCCAGCAGTGAAGTAAGGGGTTCAGGCGAAAAACTGTTTTTT	CASSEVRGSGEKLFF
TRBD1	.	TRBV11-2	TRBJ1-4	TGTGCCAGCAACGACTTGGGACAGTATAATGAAAAACTGTTTTTT	CASNDLGQYNEKLFF